The 26 T cell receptor beta chains in this list originate from one sample, sequenced in a study of Graves' ophthalmopathy and Graves' hyperthyroidism (dated by TCRdb to 2016 to 2019). TCRdb names Illumina HiSeq 2000 as the instrument used. TCR beta CDR3 regions were amplified from RNA transcripts for repertoire sequencing. The first round was an RT-PCR using HTBI primers with the Qiagen OneStep RT-PCR kit, and this first round was followed by a second-round multiplex PCR, then size selection and purification. TCRdb reworked the public reads: Q25 trimming with fastp, MiXCR clone assembly, productive beta chains retained. Each record represents a unique CDR3 protein, reported with the most common genes and DNA among its rows. Within this sample are 200,000 to 250,000 distinct CDR3 sequences, with approximately 21% of them counted one time only. In total, the top ten clones hold roughly 40% of the sample.

Sequencing used peripheral blood. All receptors derive from a woman in her fifties or sixties with Graves' ophthalmopathy. Donor details come from another sample of the same person, matched by shared clones.

This clonotype occurred a few times. This chain connects TRBV3-1 to TRBJ2-5; D is perhaps TRBD1 or TRBD2 (5 bases each). Germline assignment: CDR1 LGHDT and CDR2 YNNKEL (reference sequence). This CDR3 has 16 residues. Trimming removed 2 bases from V and 0 bases from J, with 13 bases in between. DNA of the CDR3: TGTGCCAGCAGCCAAAGGGGCGAGGGGTACCAAGAGACCCAGTACTTC. Translating gives CASSQRGEGYQETQYF.

This clonotype was seen at least ten times. The CDR3 nucleotides read TGTGCCAGCAGTTACGGGTTCGGTCCTGGCAGTTTAACTGAAGCTTTCTTT. Translation: CASSYGFGPGSLTEAFF. This chain connects TRBV6-5 to TRBJ1-1, with D uncertain. Between the trimmed V and J ends, which lost 2 bases and 5 bases, there was a span of 21 bases. The germline V gene has CDR1 MNHEY and CDR2 SVGAGI. The CDR3 covers 17 residues.

In its sample, this clonotype was seen a few times. The chain uses TRBV6-2 or TRBV6-3 and TRBJ1-5; 11 nucleotides agree with TRBD1. Germline CDR1 is MNHEY and CDR2 is SVGEGT. Germline trimming cut 8 bases from V and 1 base from J; bases unmatched to any gene: 13. This CDR3 has 18 residues. CDR3 sequence (DNA): TGTGCCAGCGAACCCGGGACAGGGGGAATCTGGAGCAATCAGCCCCAGCATTTT. This sequence encodes CASEPGTGGIWSNQPQHF.

Many counts were recorded for this clonotype. V and J are TRBV28 and TRBJ2-7; D is ambiguous. The ends were cut back, 3 bases at V and 4 bases at J, with 10 bases in the middle. Germline loops: CDR1 MDHEN, CDR2 SYDVKM. The CDR3 totals 13 residues. CDR3 coding DNA: TGTGCCAGCAGTTTTGTAGGAGATTACGAGCAGTACTTC. This sequence encodes CASSFVGDYEQYF.

This clonotype has ten or more counts. V gene TRBV28 combines with J gene TRBJ1-1; D unresolved. In germline, CDR1 is MDHEN, CDR2 SYDVKM. The CDR3 totals 12 residues. Trimming took 10 bases from V and 4 from J, leaving 13 bases between them. The chain's CDR3 is CAISPMSTEAFF. The CDR3 DNA follows: TGTGCCATCTCTCCGATGTCCACTGAAGCTTTCTTT. Variable domain in full (rest from reference TRBV28 and TRBJ1-1): DVKVTQSSRYLVKRTGEKVFLECVQDMDHENMFWYRQDPGLGLRLIYFSYDVKMKEKGDIPEGYSVSREKKERFSLILESASTNQTSMYLCAISPMSTEAFFGQGTRLTVV.

The chain uses TRBV27 and TRBJ1-6; D is uncertain. Per the germline V gene, CDR1 is MNHEY and CDR2 is SMNVEV (reference sequence). The CDR3 consists of 15 residues. V gave up 0 bases and J gave up 9 bases, with 12 bases separating them. CDR3: CASSLSSNLVSPLHF. CDR3 in DNA: TGTGCCAGCAGTTTATCTTCTAATTTGGTTTCACCCCTCCACTTT.

The chain recombines TRBV2 with TRBJ2-7, with D possibly TRBD2 on 6 matching bases. The germline V and J ends were trimmed by 5 bases and 4 bases, with 18 bases remaining between them. Germline CDR1 SNHLY, CDR2 FYNNEI. This CDR3 contains 15 residues. In nucleotides, the CDR3 is TGTGCCAGCAGTTCCTCGTGGCGGGACTGGTACGAGCAGTACTTC. Its translation is CASSSSWRDWYEQYF.

This clonotype was picked up many times. This chain links TRBV6-4 with TRBJ2-2, with D perhaps TRBD2 (6 bases). Germline values: CDR1 MRHNA, CDR2 SNTAGT. The CDR3 contains 14 residues. Trimming removed 7 bases at V and 0 bases at J, with 9 bases between. CDR3 region: CASKASANTGELFF. The DNA for the CDR3 is TGTGCCAGCAAGGCTAGCGCGAACACCGGGGAGCTGTTTTTT.

This clonotype was observed at least ten times. The rearrangement joins TRBV6-1 to TRBJ1-6, with 7 bases lining up with TRBD1. CDR3 length: 13 amino acids. V trimming: 9 bases; J trimming: 6 bases; junction bases outside the gene matches: 5. Germline lookup yields CDR1 MNHNS and CDR2 SASEGT. In nucleotides, the CDR3 is TGTGCCAGGGGAGACAGGGCTAATTCACCCCTCCACTTT. Its protein product is CARGDRANSPLHF.

This clonotype has at least ten counts. The J gene is TRBJ2-7, the V gene TRBV12-5; 8 bases match TRBD1. The trim removed 4 bases at V and 2 bases at J, leaving 7 bases unmatched. This CDR3 contains 15 residues. Germline values: CDR1 LGHNT, CDR2 FRNRAP. Here the CDR3 reads CASGSAGTGPYEQYF. The CDR3 bases are TGTGCTAGTGGTTCCGCTGGGACAGGCCCCTACGAGCAGTACTTC.

In its sample, this clonotype was seen many times. The junction departs from the called germline gene at one end, perhaps through a read error. The gene calls are TRBV25-1 and TRBJ2-7; TRBD2 aligns across 7 bases. The CDR3 contains 13 residues. Germline V gene data show CDR1 as MGHDK and CDR2 as SYGVNS. CDR3 residues: CVSSQLGGYEQYF. The CDR3 DNA follows: TGTGTCAGCAGCCAGTTGGGGGGGTACGAGCAGTACTTC.

Concerning this clonotype itself: A much larger clone differs by one base, so this may be a read error. The CDR3 DNA reads as TGTGTCGGCGCCCGAACAGGAATCTCTGGAAACACCATATATTTT. It yields the protein CVGARTGISGNTIYF. The chain uses TRBV10-3 and TRBJ1-3, with D perhaps matching TRBD1 (5 bases). Germline V lookup: CDR1 ENHRY, CDR2 SYGVKD. The length of the CDR3 is 15 residues.

This clonotype was counted many times. The J gene is TRBJ2-2, the V gene TRBV28, with no clear D. From germline, CDR1 is MDHEN and CDR2 SYDVKM. The germline V and J ends were trimmed by 8 bases and 9 bases, with 10 bases remaining between them. The CDR3 runs to 11 residues. The CDR3 loop is CASRTYRELFF. The CDR3 DNA reads as TGTGCCAGCCGTACTTACCGGGAGCTGTTTTTT.

A few counts support this clonotype. The chain couples TRBV12-3 or TRBV12-4 to TRBJ1-1; D might be TRBD1 (6 bases). The CDR3 contains 12 residues. Trimming cost V 5 bases and J 7 bases, with 11 bases left between them. The CDR3 region has the DNA TGTGCCAGCAGTGACGGGACATTTGAAGCTTTCTTT. This codes for CASSDGTFEAFF.

The chain carries TRBV6-2 or TRBV6-3 and TRBJ1-1, with D unresolved. The CDR3 spans 15 residues. The V end lost 1 base, the J end lost 0 bases, and 9 bases lay between the germline ends. CDR1 and CDR2 (germline): MNHEY, SVGEGT. DNA for the CDR3: TGTGCCAGCAGTTACTTGTCACGAATGAACACTGAAGCTTTCTTT. As protein: CASSYLSRMNTEAFF.

The sample holds many counts of this clonotype. The chain is built from TRBV19 and TRBJ1-6, with 7 bases identical to TRBD1. With 1 base clipped from V and 2 bases from J, the junction kept 2 bases outside the gene matches. CDR3 size: 16 residues. Looked up from germline, CDR1 is LNHDA and CDR2 is SQIVND (reference sequence). The CDR3 bases are TGTGCCAGTAGTATAGCAGGGGGAGCCTATAATTCACCCCTCCACTTT. Its translation: CASSIAGGAYNSPLHF.

Here the CDR3 DNA reads TGCGCCAGCAGCCACCCCAATCGCCCCCTCGGTGGCTACACCTTC. This sequence encodes CASSHPNRPLGGYTF. J is TRBJ1-2 and V is TRBV4-1; D gene unclear. CDR3 length equals 15 residues. The ends were cut back, 3 bases at V and 7 bases at J, with 18 bases in the middle. Germline CDR1 reads MGHRA; CDR2 reads YSYEKL.

This clonotype was recorded many times. This chain connects TRBV20-1 to TRBJ2-6; D is possibly TRBD1 (5 bases). This CDR3 comprises 12 residues. Germline V CDR1 and CDR2: DFQATT, SNEGSKA (reference sequence). Trimming cost V 0 bases and J 10 bases, with 7 bases left between them. CDR3 residues: CSARDSGNVLTF. The CDR3 DNA is TGCAGTGCTAGAGACTCAGGGAACGTCCTGACTTTC.

The sample holds a few counts of this clonotype. The chain uses TRBV3-1 and TRBJ1-1; D is uncertain. Germline V gives CDR1 LGHDT, CDR2 YNNKEL (reference sequence). V shed 0 bases and J shed 1 base, with 3 bases lying between them. There are 13 residues in the CDR3. CDR3 in DNA: TGTGCCAGCAGCCAAGATCGGAACACTGAAGCTTTCTTT. As protein: CASSQDRNTEAFF.

This clonotype was observed many times. The V call is TRBV7-9, the J call TRBJ1-2; 8 positions match TRBD1. Trimming removed 3 bases from V and 4 bases from J; junction bases left unmatched: 7. The CDR3 contains 15 residues. Germline CDR1 reads SEHNR; CDR2 reads FQNEAQ (reference sequence). CDR3 nucleotides: TGTGCCAGCAGCTTCTCAGGGGGCTCGGGCTATGGCTACACCTTC. Protein sequence: CASSFSGGSGYGYTF.

This clonotype was recorded many times. The V and J genes are TRBV30 and TRBJ2-7; TRBD2 matches at 12 bases. The length of the CDR3 is 13 residues. The germline CDR1 and CDR2 sequences are GTSNPN and SVGIG (reference sequence). V was pared by 2 bases and J by 6 bases, with 2 bases of the junction left unmatched. In nucleotides, the CDR3 is TGTGCCTGGAGTATGACTAGCGGGGGCGAGCAGTACTTC. Amino acid sequence: CAWSMTSGGEQYF. The whole variable domain, filled in from reference TRBV30 and TRBJ2-7, reads SQTIHQWPATLVQPVGSPLSLECTVEGTSNPNLYWYRQAAGRGLQLLFYSVGIGQISSEVPQNLSASRPQDRQFILSSKKLLLSDSGFYLCAWSMTSGGEQYFGPGTRLTVT.

This clonotype was picked up many times. This chain links TRBV7-2 with TRBJ2-5; 9 bases map to TRBD2. CDR1 and CDR2 (germline): SGHTA, FQGNSA. This CDR3 contains 16 residues. The ends lost 2 bases at V and 4 bases at J; junction bases unmatched: 8. This chain's CDR3 is CASSLSGRPGLETQYF. CDR3 DNA: TGTGCCAGCAGCTTAAGCGGGAGGCCTGGTTTAGAGACCCAGTACTTC.

The V call is TRBV29-1, the J call TRBJ2-5; D gene ambiguous. Per the germline V gene, CDR1 is SQVTM and CDR2 is ANQGSEA. Trimming stripped 4 bases from V and 5 bases from J, with 20 bases between. The CDR3 loop spans 15 amino acids. CDR3 region: CSVVRVQVTKETQYF. The CDR3 DNA reads TGCAGCGTTGTAAGAGTGCAAGTTACAAAGGAGACCCAGTACTTC.

The genes are TRBV7-2 and TRBJ2-5; D call uncertain. The germline V and J ends were trimmed by 4 bases and 1 base, with 13 bases remaining between them. The CDR3 contains 15 residues. Germline CDR1 is SGHTA and CDR2 is FQGNSA. CDR3 residues: CASSSALWSQETQYF. The CDR3 bases are TGTGCCAGCAGCTCCGCCCTCTGGTCCCAAGAGACCCAGTACTTC.

This clonotype was counted many times. The CDR3 bases are TGTGCCAGCAGTGAATTGGTCAACTCCTACGAGCAGTACTTC. Translation: CASSELVNSYEQYF. The chain recombines TRBV2 with TRBJ2-7; D not resolved. Germline values: CDR1 SNHLY, CDR2 FYNNEI. Trimming stripped 2 bases from V and 0 bases from J, with 8 bases between. The length of the CDR3 is 14 residues.

This clonotype was observed many times. CDR3 nucleotides: TGTGCCAGCAGTTTACAGGGGGCTCTGGCTACGCAGTATTTT. It specifies CASSLQGALATQYF. The genes are TRBV27 and TRBJ2-3, with TRBD1 matching over 8 bases. The J segment lost 8 bases and the V segment lost 2 bases, leaving 6 bases of the junction unmatched. CDR1 is MNHEY, CDR2 SMNVEV, per germline (reference sequence). The CDR3 length is 14 residues.